These 14 T cell receptor beta chains originate from one sample sequenced in a study of control samples from healthy donors and cancer patients. The method was immunoSEQ multiplex PCR; TCRdb's version includes in-frame clones alone and lacks a portion of them. The sample holds approximately 150,000 clones, around nine tenths seen once. Material: PBMCs. These receptors originate from a man between 45 and 60 years old with head and neck cancer.

The rearrangement joins TRBV18 to TRBJ1-2; 7 bases fit TRBD1. The CDR3 is 15 residues long. Germline V gene data show CDR1 as KGHSH and CDR2 as LQKENI. With 4 bases clipped from V and 4 bases from J, the junction kept 9 bases outside the gene matches. The CDR3 nucleotides read TGTGCCAGCTCACTCCAGACAGGGTCGGCCTATGGCTACACCTTC. It yields the protein CASSLQTGSAYGYTF. The full variable domain, completed using reference TRBV18 and TRBJ1-2, is NAGVMQNPRHLVRRRGQEARLRCSPMKGHSHVYWYRQLPEEGLKFMVYLQKENIIDESGMPKERFSAEFPKEGPSILRIQQVVRGDSAAYFCASSLQTGSAYGYTFGSGTRLTVV.

The chain has TRBV24-1 and TRBJ2-7; 8 nucleotides line up with TRBD2. V was clipped by 7 bases and J by 2 bases; unmatched bases: 6. The CDR3 contains 14 residues. The germline V gene encodes CDR1 KGHDR and CDR2 SFDVKD. Here the CDR3 reads CATRRGAFAYEQYF. In DNA form, the CDR3 reads TGTGCCACCAGGCGGGGGGCTTTTGCCTACGAGCAGTACTTC.

This chain joins TRBV3-1 (or the pseudogene TRBV3-2) and TRBJ1-4; 9 bases are a match to TRBD1. Germline V CDR1 and CDR2: LGHDT, YNNKEL (reference sequence). With V trimmed by 3 bases and J by 5 bases, 4 bases remained unmatched. The CDR3 is made up of 15 amino acids. The CDR3 region is CASSQAGTGNEKLFF. In DNA form, the CDR3 reads TGTGCCAGCAGCCAGGCCGGGACAGGGAATGAAAAACTGTTTTTT.

This clone showed up just once. The chain is built from TRBV24-1 and TRBJ2-1; D remains ambiguous. Germline V gene sequence: CDR1 KGHDR, CDR2 SFDVKD. Trimming took off 3 bases at V and 10 bases at J, with 9 bases between the two ends. The CDR3 is 12 residues long. Written as DNA, the CDR3 is TGTGCCACCAGTGATCCTGGAAGGGAGCAGTTCTTC. Its protein product is CATSDPGREQFF.

The chain joins TRBV2 to TRBJ2-7, with TRBD1 matching 8 bases. The V and J ends lost 8 bases and 1 base, in that order; junction bases with no gene match: 13. Germline CDR1 and CDR2: SNHLY and FYNNEI. The CDR3 runs to 16 residues. DNA of the CDR3: TGTGCCAGCGATCGTACGACAGGGGCGACTTCCTACGAGCAGTACTTC. Translated, it gives CASDRTTGATSYEQYF.

The chain carries TRBV14 and TRBJ2-7; TRBD1 might be the D (6 bases). Germline CDR1 reads SGHDN; CDR2 reads FVKESK. Trimming took 6 bases from V and 7 from J, leaving 13 bases between them. There are 12 residues in the CDR3. For the CDR3, the DNA is TGTGCCAGCAGAAACCAGGGGCGGGAGCAGTACTTC. Translation: CASRNQGREQYF.

The V call is TRBV3-1 (or the pseudogene TRBV3-2), the J call TRBJ2-7; D is possibly TRBD2 (6 bases). From germline, CDR1 is LGHDT and CDR2 YNNKEL (reference sequence). V shed 0 bases and J shed 5 bases, with 8 bases lying between them. The CDR3 is 13 amino acids. The CDR3 region is CASSQDGGNEQYF. The CDR3 DNA sequence: TGTGCCAGCAGCCAAGATGGGGGGAACGAGCAGTACTTC.

J is TRBJ1-5 and V is TRBV12-3 or TRBV12-4, with D uncertain. There are 13 residues in the CDR3. The germline V and J ends were trimmed by 6 bases and 0 bases, with 6 bases remaining between them. The CDR3 nucleotides are TGTGCCAGCAGCCCCTATAGCAATCAGCCCCAGCATTTT. This gives the protein CASSPYSNQPQHF.

This clone was seen once. The rearrangement joins TRBV7-6 to TRBJ1-3; tentatively, D is TRBD1 (6 bases). The V gene's germline CDR1 is SGHVS and CDR2 FNYEAQ. V was cut by 2 bases and J by 4 bases, with 15 bases left in between. There are 16 residues in the CDR3. CDR3 sequence reads: CASSLITPGGGNTIYF. The CDR3 DNA follows: TGTGCCAGCAGCTTAATCACCCCCGGGGGCGGAAACACCATATATTTT.

The rearrangement joins TRBV10-3 to TRBJ2-3, with 9 bases identical to TRBD2. The CDR3 covers 17 residues. Germline loops: CDR1 ENHRY, CDR2 SYGVKD. J lost 1 base, V lost 8 bases, and 13 bases had no gene match. The CDR3 sequence: CAIGRGTSPTRTDTQYF. The CDR3 bases are TGTGCCATCGGTCGGGGGACTAGCCCTACCCGCACAGATACGCAGTATTTT.

This clone came up once. The V gene is TRBV5-4, the J gene TRBJ2-1; TRBD2 aligns across 11 bases. The J segment lost 4 bases and the V segment lost 4 bases, leaving 4 bases of the junction unmatched. This CDR3 has 15 residues. Germline V gene data show CDR1 as SGHNT and CDR2 as YYREEE (reference sequence). CDR3 DNA sequence: TGTGCCAGCAGCGTTACTAGCGGGAGTTACAATGAGCAGTTCTTC. Amino acids: CASSVTSGSYNEQFF.

The chain has TRBV6-1 and TRBJ2-4; weak D call: TRBD2 (5 bases). The CDR3 totals 14 residues. The germline V gene has CDR1 MNHNS and CDR2 SASEGT. Trimming removed 2 bases at V and 1 base at J, with 6 bases between. The CDR3: CASSEREAKNIQYF. CDR3 nucleotides: TGTGCCAGCAGTGAAAGGGAGGCCAAAAACATTCAGTACTTC.

The chain couples TRBV4-2 to TRBJ2-5, with 10 bases aligning to TRBD1. In germline, CDR1 is LGHNA, CDR2 YNFKEQ. After removal of 4 bases from V and 4 bases from J, the junction contained 9 bases not matched to a gene. The CDR3 runs to 16 residues. CDR3 nucleotides: TGTGCCAGCAGCCGTACCACCGGGACAGGGGTAGAGACCCAGTACTTC. Residues: CASSRTTGTGVETQYF.

The chain uses TRBV7-9 and TRBJ1-1; TRBD1 might be the D (5 bases). The germline V and J ends were trimmed by 8 bases and 4 bases, with 11 bases remaining between them. This CDR3 region has 12 residues. Germline V gene data show CDR1 as SEHNR and CDR2 as FQNEAQ (reference sequence). CDR3 sequence (DNA): TGTGCCAGCGGCAGAGGGGCCACTGAAGCTTTCTTT. As protein: CASGRGATEAFF.